The 15 T cell receptor beta chains in this list originate from one sample, sequenced in a study of cytomegalovirus exposure and HLA in healthy donors. It was with 60 Vbeta and 13 Jbeta primers that the PCR ran. Clones were sequenced by immunoSEQ multiplex PCR, and TCRdb holds only the in-frame ones, with some missing. The top ten hold approximately 1.6% of the sample, which has around 150,000 clones, roughly 70% seen once. The source material was PBMCs. These receptors were collected from a human donor in good health.

The J gene is TRBJ1-3, the V gene TRBV29-1, with TRBD1 matching 7 bases. The CDR3 runs to 12 residues. The V gene's germline CDR1 is SQVTM and CDR2 ANQGSEA. Here the CDR3 DNA reads TGCAGTATACAGGGGTATGGAAACACCATATATTTT. It specifies CSIQGYGNTIYF.

This clone was detected only a few times. The V call is TRBV20-1, the J call TRBJ2-5; D remains ambiguous. From germline, CDR1 is DFQATT and CDR2 SNEGSKA (reference sequence). V gave up 0 bases and J gave up 5 bases, with 4 bases separating them. CDR3 length: 11 residues. The CDR3 DNA reads as TGCAGTGCTAGAGATCAGGAGACCCAGTACTTC. Translated, it gives CSARDQETQYF.

The V and J genes are TRBV5-1 and TRBJ2-5, with 10 bases identical to TRBD2. This CDR3 has 14 residues. CDR1 and CDR2 from the germline V gene are SGHRS and YFSETQ. After removal of 5 bases from V and 2 bases from J, the junction contained 3 bases not matched to a gene. For the CDR3, the DNA is TGCGCCAGCAGTCGGACTAGCGGACAAGAGACCCAGTACTTC. It is translated as CASSRTSGQETQYF.

There are a few counts of this clone. The rearrangement uses TRBV18 and TRBJ1-4, with D possibly matching TRBD1 (5 bases). The CDR3 is 14 amino acids. Germline V gives CDR1 KGHSH, CDR2 LQKENI. Trimming stripped 2 bases from V and 6 bases from J, with 10 bases between. CDR3 loop: CASSPGAADEKLFF. CDR3 DNA sequence: TGTGCCAGCTCACCAGGGGCGGCCGATGAAAAACTGTTTTTT. Together with reference TRBV18 and TRBJ1-4, the CDR3 gives the full variable domain: NAGVMQNPRHLVRRRGQEARLRCSPMKGHSHVYWYRQLPEEGLKFMVYLQKENIIDESGMPKERFSAEFPKEGPSILRIQQVVRGDSAAYFCASSPGAADEKLFFGSGTQLSVL.

The rearrangement links TRBV5-1 to TRBJ2-1; 8 nucleotides agree with TRBD2. V dropped 3 bases and J dropped 2; count of bases not matched to a gene: 7. Per the germline V gene, CDR1 is SGHRS and CDR2 is YFSETQ. The CDR3 totals 16 residues. Here the CDR3 reads CASSSGGGPTYNEQFF. DNA of the CDR3: TGCGCCAGCAGCTCCGGGGGGGGCCCCACCTACAATGAGCAGTTCTTC.

This chain joins TRBV2 and TRBJ2-1; D is possibly TRBD1 (5 bases). Germline V gene sequence: CDR1 SNHLY, CDR2 FYNNEI. V lost 6 bases and J lost 6, with 12 bases in between. This CDR3 spans 13 amino acids. CDR3: CASRLDISNEQFF. The CDR3 DNA is TGTGCCAGCAGATTGGACATCAGCAATGAGCAGTTCTTC.

Remarks on this clone: Other DNA sequences in this sample translate to the same CDR3. The chain combines TRBV9 with TRBJ2-3; no definite D call. V lost 0 bases and J 1 base, leaving 3 bases between the germline ends. CDR1 is SGDLS, CDR2 YYNGEE, per germline. CDR3 length: 13 residues. The CDR3 is CASSVGGTDTQYF. The DNA for the CDR3 is TGTGCCAGCAGCGTAGGAGGCACAGATACGCAGTATTTT.

The chain couples TRBV7-2 to TRBJ2-1, with D possibly matching TRBD1 (6 bases). V was shortened by 1 base and J by 3 bases, with 10 bases between the two germline ends. Germline CDR1 SGHTA, CDR2 FQGNSA. The CDR3 covers 15 residues. CDR3 sequence: CASSLVGHLYNEQFF. DNA for the CDR3: TGTGCCAGCAGCTTAGTGGGACACCTCTACAATGAGCAGTTCTTC.

The chain is built from TRBV10-2 and TRBJ1-1, with 8 bases lining up with TRBD1. Germline values: CDR1 WSHSY, CDR2 SAAADI. The CDR3 totals 13 residues. V lost 6 bases, J lost 8 bases, and 8 bases stayed unmatched. The DNA for the CDR3 is TGCGCCAGCAGCGCAGGGCCAGGGGGCGAAGCTTTCTTT. Translated, it gives CASSAGPGGEAFF.

This chain uses TRBV19 with TRBJ1-5; perhaps TRBD1 as D (6 bases). This CDR3 contains 13 residues. The germline gives CDR1 LNHDA, CDR2 SQIVND (reference sequence). V was cut by 8 bases and J by 3 bases, with 11 bases left in between. The CDR3 protein is CASGGGDNQPQHF. The CDR3 coding sequence is TGTGCCAGTGGAGGGGGGGACAATCAGCCCCAGCATTTT.

The chain uses TRBV28 and TRBJ1-3, with 8 bases matching TRBD1. Germline CDR1 MDHEN, CDR2 SYDVKM. Trimming took 5 bases from V and 0 from J; bases not matched to a gene: 3. The CDR3 covers 15 residues. CDR3 sequence reads: CASSQGQVSGNTIYF. CDR3 bases: TGTGCCAGCAGTCAGGGACAGGTCTCTGGAAACACCATATATTTT. Drawing the rest from reference TRBV28 and TRBJ1-3, the complete variable domain is DVKVTQSSRYLVKRTGEKVFLECVQDMDHENMFWYRQDPGLGLRLIYFSYDVKMKEKGDIPEGYSVSREKKERFSLILESASTNQTSMYLCASSQGQVSGNTIYFGEGSWLTVV.

This rearrangement joins TRBV27 to TRBJ1-2; D possibly corresponds to TRBD1 (5 bases). There are 16 residues in the CDR3. In germline, CDR1 is MNHEY, CDR2 SMNVEV (reference sequence). The V gene lost 6 bases and the J gene lost 3 bases, with 20 bases spanning the gap. CDR3 nucleotides: TGTGCCAGCAGCAAAGGGGTGGGCAGGTCGGACTATGGCTACACCTTC. It translates to CASSKGVGRSDYGYTF.

The V call is TRBV11-3, the J call TRBJ2-5, with TRBD2 identical over 8 bases. Germline lookup yields CDR1 SGHNT and CDR2 YENEEA. The V segment lost 1 base and the J segment 5 bases; nucleotides outside the gene matches: 6. CDR3 size: 15 residues. The CDR3 region is CASSLGEASGETQYF. DNA for the CDR3: TGTGCCAGCAGCTTAGGAGAGGCTAGCGGGGAGACCCAGTACTTC.

V is TRBV28 and J is TRBJ1-1; no reliable D call. In germline, CDR1 is MDHEN, CDR2 SYDVKM. V was pared by 2 bases and J by 8 bases, with 6 bases between. CDR3 length: 11 residues. In nucleotides, the CDR3 is TGTGCCAGCAGTTTAAACTTGGAAGCTTTCTTT. It encodes CASSLNLEAFF.

V and J are TRBV7-2 and TRBJ2-2; D gene unclear. Germline CDR1 SGHTA, CDR2 FQGNSA. The CDR3 contains 15 residues. The V end was cut by 0 bases, the J end by 7 bases, with 12 bases between. The CDR3 nucleotides are TGTGCCAGCAGCTTAGCGTTAACAGACCGCGGGGAGCTGTTTTTT. Its translation: CASSLALTDRGELFF. The full variable domain, its missing parts supplied by reference TRBV7-2 and TRBJ2-2, is GAGVSQSPSNKVTEKGKDVELRCDPISGHTALYWYRQSLGQGLEFLIYFQGNSAPDKSGLPSDRFSAERTGGSVSTLTIQRTQQEDSAVYLCASSLALTDRGELFFGEGSRLTVL.